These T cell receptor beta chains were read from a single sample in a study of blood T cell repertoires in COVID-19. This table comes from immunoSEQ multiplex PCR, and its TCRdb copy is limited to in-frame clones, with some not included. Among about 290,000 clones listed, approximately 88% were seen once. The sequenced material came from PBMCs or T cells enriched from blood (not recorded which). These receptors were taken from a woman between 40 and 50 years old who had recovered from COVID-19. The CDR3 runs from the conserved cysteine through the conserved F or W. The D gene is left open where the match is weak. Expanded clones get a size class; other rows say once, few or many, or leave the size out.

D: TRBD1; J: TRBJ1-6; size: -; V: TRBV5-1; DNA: TGCGCCAGCAGCTTGGCCGTCGGACAGGGTAATTCACCCCTCCACTTT; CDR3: CASSLAVGQGNSPLHF
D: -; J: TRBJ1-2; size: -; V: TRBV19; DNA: TGTGCCAGTCTAGATCGACTGCACTATGGCTACACCTTC; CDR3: CASLDRLHYGYTF
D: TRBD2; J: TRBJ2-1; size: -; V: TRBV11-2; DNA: TGTGCCAGCAGCCCACGCGGGGGGGTCGACAATGAGCAGTTCTTC; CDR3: CASSPRGGVDNEQFF
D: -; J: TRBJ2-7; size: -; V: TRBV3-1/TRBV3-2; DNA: TGTGCCAGCAGCCAAGGTCTAAGTACCTACGAGCAGTACTTC; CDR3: CASSQGLSTYEQYF
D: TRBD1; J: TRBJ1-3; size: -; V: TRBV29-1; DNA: TGCAGCGTTAGACAGGGGGGAAACACCATATATTTT; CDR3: CSVRQGGNTIYF
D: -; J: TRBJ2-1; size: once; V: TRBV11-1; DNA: TGTGCCAGCAGCCGTGGGGGGGGCAGCAATGAGCAGTTCTTC; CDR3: CASSRGGGSNEQFF
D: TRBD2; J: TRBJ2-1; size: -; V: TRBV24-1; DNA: TGTGCCACCAGTGATCCCAGGACTAGCGGGGATGAGCAGTTCTTC; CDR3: CATSDPRTSGDEQFF
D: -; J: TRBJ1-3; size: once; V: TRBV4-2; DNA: TGTGCCAGCAGCCAAGTGGTCTCCCACTCCTCTGGAAACACCATATATTTT; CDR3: CASSQVVSHSSGNTIYF
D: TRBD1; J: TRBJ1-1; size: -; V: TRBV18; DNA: TGTGCCAGCTCTTTCGGGACAGGGTTCACTGAAGCTTTCTTT; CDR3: CASSFGTGFTEAFF
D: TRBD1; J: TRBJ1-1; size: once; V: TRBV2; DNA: TGTGCCAGCAGCTTGGGACAGCCCAACACTGAAGCTTTCTTT; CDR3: CASSLGQPNTEAFF
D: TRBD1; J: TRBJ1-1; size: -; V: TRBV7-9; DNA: TGTGCCAGCAGCCTCTCGGGACAGTTGAACACTGAAGCTTTCTTT; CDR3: CASSLSGQLNTEAFF
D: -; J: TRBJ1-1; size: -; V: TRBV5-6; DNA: TGTGCCAGCAGCTTGTTAAACAGGTTGAACACTGAAGCTTTCTTT; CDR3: CASSLLNRLNTEAFF
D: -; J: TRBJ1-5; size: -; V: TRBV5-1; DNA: TGCGCCAGCAGCTTGGCCACGGGGGGCCCCCAGCATTTT; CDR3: CASSLATGGPQHF
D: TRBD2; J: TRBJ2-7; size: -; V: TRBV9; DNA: TGTGCCAGCAGCCAGACTAGCGGGACCCTCTACGAGCAGTACTTC; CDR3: CASSQTSGTLYEQYF
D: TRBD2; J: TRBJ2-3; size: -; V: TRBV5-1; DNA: TGCGCCAGCAGACAACTACTAGCGGGGAACACAGATACGCAGTATTTT; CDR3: CASRQLLAGNTDTQYF
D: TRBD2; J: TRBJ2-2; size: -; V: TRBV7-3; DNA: TGTGCCAGCAGCTTAACCGTACTAGCGGGAGGGAACACCGGGGAGCTGTTTTTT; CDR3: CASSLTVLAGGNTGELFF
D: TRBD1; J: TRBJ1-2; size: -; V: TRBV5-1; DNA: TGCGCCAGCAGCAAAGGGACAGGGGTCCTGTCTGATAACTATGGCTACACCTTC; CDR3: CASSKGTGVLSDNYGYTF
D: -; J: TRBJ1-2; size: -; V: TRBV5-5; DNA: TGTGCCAGCAGCTTGAGAACAGACTATGGCTACACCTTC; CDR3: CASSLRTDYGYTF
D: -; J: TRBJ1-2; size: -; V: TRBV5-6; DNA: TGTGCCAGCAGCTTGGTTTCGGCAGGGGAGAGTGGCTACACCTTC; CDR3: CASSLVSAGESGYTF
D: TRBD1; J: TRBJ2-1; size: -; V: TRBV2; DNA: TGTGCCAGCAGTGATGGGACAGGGGCGTACAATGAGCAGTTCTTC; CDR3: CASSDGTGAYNEQFF
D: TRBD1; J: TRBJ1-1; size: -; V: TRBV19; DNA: TGTGCCAGTATGGGGACAGGGGTTTCCTCTGAAGCTTTCTTT; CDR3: CASMGTGVSSEAFF
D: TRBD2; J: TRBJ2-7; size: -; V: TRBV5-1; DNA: TGCGCCAGCAGCCTATCGCCGGGAACTAGCGGTGTCTCCTACGAGCAGTACTTC; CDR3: CASSLSPGTSGVSYEQYF
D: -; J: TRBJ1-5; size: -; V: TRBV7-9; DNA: TGTGCCAGCAGCTTAGGTGAAGCCCCCAATCAGCCCCAGCATTTT; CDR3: CASSLGEAPNQPQHF
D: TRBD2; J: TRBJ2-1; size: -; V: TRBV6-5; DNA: TGTGCCAGCAGTTACGAACTAGCGGGAGGGCGCAATGAGCAGTTCTTC; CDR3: CASSYELAGGRNEQFF
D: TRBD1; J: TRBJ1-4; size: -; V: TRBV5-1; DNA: TGCGCCAGCAGCTTGGGACAGGGGACCGGAAAACTGTTTTTT; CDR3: CASSLGQGTGKLFF
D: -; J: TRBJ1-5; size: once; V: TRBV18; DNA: TGTGCCAGCTCACCCCCCGGGCAGCCCCAGCATTTT; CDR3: CASSPPGQPQHF
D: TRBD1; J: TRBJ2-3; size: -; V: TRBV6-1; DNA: TGTGCCAGCAGTGGACGTCGGACAGGGCTAACAGATACGCAGTATTTT; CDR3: CASSGRRTGLTDTQYF
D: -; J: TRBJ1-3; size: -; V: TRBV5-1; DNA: TGCGCCAGCAGCTTAAGGGAGGGAAATCCTGGAAACACCATATATTTT; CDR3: CASSLREGNPGNTIYF
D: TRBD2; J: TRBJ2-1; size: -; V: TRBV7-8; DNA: TGTGCCAGCAGCCGATGGACTAGCGGGAGGAATGAGCAGTTCTTC; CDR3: CASSRWTSGRNEQFF
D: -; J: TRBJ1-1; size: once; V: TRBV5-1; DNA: TGCGCCAGCAGCTTGGGGGACTTTTACACTGAAGCTTTCTTT; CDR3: CASSLGDFYTEAFF
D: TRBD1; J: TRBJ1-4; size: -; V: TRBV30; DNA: TGTGCCTGGAGTGTAGGTGACAGGGGGGGTGAAAAACTGTTTTTT; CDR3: CAWSVGDRGGEKLFF
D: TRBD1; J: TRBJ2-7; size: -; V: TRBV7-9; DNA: TGTGCCAGCAGCTTAGCCGGGACAGGGGTCTACGAGCAGTACTTC; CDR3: CASSLAGTGVYEQYF
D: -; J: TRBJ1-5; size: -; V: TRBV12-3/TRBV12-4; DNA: TGTGCCAGCAGTTTCGGGGGTAATCAGCCCCAGCATTTT; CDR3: CASSFGGNQPQHF
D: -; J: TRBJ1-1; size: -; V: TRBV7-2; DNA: TGTGCCAGCAGCCCCAGGGGGAACACTGAAGCTTTCTTT; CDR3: CASSPRGNTEAFF
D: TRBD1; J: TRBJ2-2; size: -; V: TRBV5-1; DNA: TGCGCCAGCAGCTTGACGACAGGGTCCGACGGGGAGCTGTTTTTT; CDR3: CASSLTTGSDGELFF
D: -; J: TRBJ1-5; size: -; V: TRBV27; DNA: TGTGCCAGCAGTCCGAGCGGGCAGCCCCAGCATTTT; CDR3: CASSPSGQPQHF
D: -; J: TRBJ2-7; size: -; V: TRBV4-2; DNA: TGTGCCAGCAGCCAAGAATTCATCGGGCAGGGTTCCTACGAGCAGTACTTC; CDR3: CASSQEFIGQGSYEQYF
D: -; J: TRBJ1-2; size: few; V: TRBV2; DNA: TGTGCCAGCAGTGAATCTCTCCGTAACTATGGCTACACCTTC; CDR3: CASSESLRNYGYTF
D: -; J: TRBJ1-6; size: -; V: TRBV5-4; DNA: TGTGCCAGCAGCCTGGCAGGGGAGCGGAATTCACCCCTCCACTTT; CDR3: CASSLAGERNSPLHF
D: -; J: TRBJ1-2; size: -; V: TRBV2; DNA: TGTGCCAGCAGCACCCGACAGAGCAACTATGGCTACACCTTC; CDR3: CASSTRQSNYGYTF
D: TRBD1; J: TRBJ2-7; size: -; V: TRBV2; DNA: TGTGCCAGCAGTGGGACAGGGCGATACGAGCAGTACTTC; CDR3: CASSGTGRYEQYF
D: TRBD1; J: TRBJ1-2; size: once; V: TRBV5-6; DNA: TGTGCCAGCAGCTCCCTTAGGACAGGGGGAAGGAGCTACACCTTC; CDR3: CASSSLRTGGRSYTF
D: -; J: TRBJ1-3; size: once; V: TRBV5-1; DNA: TGCGCCAGCAGCTTGGGGACAGCTTCCTCCGGTGACACCATATATTTT; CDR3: CASSLGTASSGDTIYF
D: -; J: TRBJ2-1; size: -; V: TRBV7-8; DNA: TGTGCCAGCAGCTTACCCCGGTCGGCTTCGGCGGAGTCCTACAATGAGCAGTTCTTC; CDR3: CASSLPRSASAESYNEQFF
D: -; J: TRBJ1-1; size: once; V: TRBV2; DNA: TGTGCCAGCAGTGAACAGGGGTCATACGGCGAAGCTTTCTTT; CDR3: CASSEQGSYGEAFF
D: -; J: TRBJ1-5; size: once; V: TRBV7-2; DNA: TGTGCCAGCAGCCCCGACTCATCTAGCAATCAGCCCCAGCATTTT; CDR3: CASSPDSSSNQPQHF
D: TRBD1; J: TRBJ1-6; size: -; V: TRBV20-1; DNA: TGCAGTGCTAGTGGTCGACAGGGGGCGCAAAATTCACCCCTCCACTTT; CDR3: CSASGRQGAQNSPLHF
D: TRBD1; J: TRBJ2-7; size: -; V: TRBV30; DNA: TGTGCCTGGAGTAGACAGGGTCCCTACGAGCAGTACTTC; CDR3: CAWSRQGPYEQYF
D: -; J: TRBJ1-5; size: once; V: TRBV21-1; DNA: TGTGCCATGCGTCCCATTGGGGGCGAGCAGCCCCAGCATTTT; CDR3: CAMRPIGGEQPQHF
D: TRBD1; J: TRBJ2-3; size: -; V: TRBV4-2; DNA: TGTGCCAGCAGCCAAGAGGCAGGGGGCGCATCCCCAGATACGCAGTATTTT; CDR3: CASSQEAGGASPDTQYF
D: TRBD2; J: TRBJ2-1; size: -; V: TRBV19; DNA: TGTGCCAGTAGGGGGACTAGCGGGAGTCGGCGGCAGTTCTTC; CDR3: CASRGTSGSRRQFF
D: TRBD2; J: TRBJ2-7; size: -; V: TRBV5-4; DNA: TGTGCCAGCAGCTCACCGACTAGCCAGCAGTACTTC; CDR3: CASSSPTSQQYF
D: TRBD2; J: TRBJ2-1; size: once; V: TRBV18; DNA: TGTGCCAGCTCACCACCGTACGGTAGCGGGAACAATGAGCAGTTCTTC; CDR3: CASSPPYGSGNNEQFF
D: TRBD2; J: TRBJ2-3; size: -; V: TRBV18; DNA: TGTGCCAGCTCACCCCTAGCGGCGGGAGGAGATACGCAGTATTTT; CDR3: CASSPLAAGGDTQYF